These T cell receptor beta chains were read from a single sample in a study of cytomegalovirus exposure and HLA in healthy donors. Profiled with immunoSEQ multiplex PCR; TCRdb holds only in-frame clones, not every one. Of about 150,000 clones listed, about 84% were seen once; the top ten hold approximately 3%. The sample consisted of PBMCs. These TCRs come from a male donor in good health and CMV-seronegative. Each CDR3 is given with its conserved first and last residue. Fields, in order: CDR3 length, J gene, D gene, V gene, CDR3 protein. D genes are given only for firm matches.

cdr3_length: 15; j_call: TRBJ2-1; d_call: TRBD2; v_call: TRBV5-4; cdr3_aa: CASSPAGTSFNEQFF
cdr3_length: 19; j_call: TRBJ2-3; d_call: TRBD2; v_call: TRBV18; cdr3_aa: CASSPRLAGGTTSTDTQYF
cdr3_length: 22; j_call: TRBJ2-6; d_call: TRBD1; v_call: TRBV30; cdr3_aa: CAWSHVGGDRDRGSPGANVLTF
cdr3_length: 16; j_call: TRBJ1-1; d_call: -; v_call: TRBV9; cdr3_aa: CASSLSGEVRGTEAFF
cdr3_length: 13; j_call: TRBJ1-5; d_call: -; v_call: TRBV11-2; cdr3_aa: CASSSTPREPQHF
cdr3_length: 15; j_call: TRBJ2-7; d_call: -; v_call: TRBV13; cdr3_aa: CASSLYSGARHEQYF
cdr3_length: 14; j_call: TRBJ2-7; d_call: -; v_call: TRBV4-2; cdr3_aa: CASSQGPGEYEQYF
cdr3_length: 13; j_call: TRBJ1-2; d_call: TRBD1; v_call: TRBV19; cdr3_aa: CASSMGQVYGYTF
cdr3_length: 17; j_call: TRBJ2-7; d_call: TRBD1; v_call: TRBV9; cdr3_aa: CASSVGFRGTGQHEQYF
cdr3_length: 15; j_call: TRBJ2-7; d_call: -; v_call: TRBV9; cdr3_aa: CASSVGQGISYEQYF
cdr3_length: 14; j_call: TRBJ1-1; d_call: -; v_call: TRBV13; cdr3_aa: CASSLRQTNTEAFF
cdr3_length: 13; j_call: TRBJ1-1; d_call: TRBD1; v_call: TRBV5-4; cdr3_aa: CASSLEGASEAFF
cdr3_length: 16; j_call: TRBJ1-2; d_call: TRBD1; v_call: TRBV6-6; cdr3_aa: CASSYTGGQANYGYTF
cdr3_length: 14; j_call: TRBJ2-6; d_call: -; v_call: TRBV30; cdr3_aa: CAWRGGAGANVLTF
cdr3_length: 13; j_call: TRBJ2-1; d_call: -; v_call: TRBV2; cdr3_aa: CASRPGTWFGQFF
cdr3_length: 15; j_call: TRBJ2-5; d_call: -; v_call: TRBV6-5; cdr3_aa: CASSYSDTIKETQYF
cdr3_length: 15; j_call: TRBJ2-1; d_call: -; v_call: TRBV25-1; cdr3_aa: CASSETQQGSGEQFF
cdr3_length: 17; j_call: TRBJ2-7; d_call: TRBD1; v_call: TRBV19; cdr3_aa: CASRPDRGSGIAYEQYF
cdr3_length: 15; j_call: TRBJ1-1; d_call: -; v_call: TRBV21-1; cdr3_aa: CASSILPGQGPEAFF
cdr3_length: 17; j_call: TRBJ2-3; d_call: -; v_call: TRBV7-8; cdr3_aa: CASSLVGGTDSTDTQYF
cdr3_length: 14; j_call: TRBJ1-2; d_call: -; v_call: TRBV30; cdr3_aa: CAWSVRRRTYGYTF
cdr3_length: 12; j_call: TRBJ2-1; d_call: -; v_call: TRBV11-2; cdr3_aa: CASSFNSNEQFF
cdr3_length: 12; j_call: TRBJ1-1; d_call: TRBD1; v_call: TRBV5-4; cdr3_aa: CASSAAGGKAFF
cdr3_length: 16; j_call: TRBJ2-7; d_call: -; v_call: TRBV9; cdr3_aa: CASSVVAGASSYEQYF
cdr3_length: 14; j_call: TRBJ2-1; d_call: TRBD2; v_call: TRBV19; cdr3_aa: CASHYAGDGNEQFF
cdr3_length: 13; j_call: TRBJ2-7; d_call: -; v_call: TRBV21-1; cdr3_aa: CARKAGHHYEQYF
cdr3_length: 20; j_call: TRBJ2-7; d_call: TRBD2; v_call: TRBV2; cdr3_aa: CASSEAAGTSGSLRIYEQYF
cdr3_length: 15; j_call: TRBJ2-1; d_call: -; v_call: TRBV28; cdr3_aa: CASSNTPTRSDEQFF
cdr3_length: 15; j_call: TRBJ1-2; d_call: -; v_call: TRBV2; cdr3_aa: CASRSPGWGGYGYTF
cdr3_length: 15; j_call: TRBJ2-7; d_call: -; v_call: TRBV19; cdr3_aa: CASSIDLAPVYEQYF
cdr3_length: 15; j_call: TRBJ2-7; d_call: TRBD2; v_call: TRBV18; cdr3_aa: CASSPRAGGTYEQYF
cdr3_length: 14; j_call: TRBJ2-1; d_call: -; v_call: TRBV5-8; cdr3_aa: CASSYRGANNEQFF
cdr3_length: 14; j_call: TRBJ1-1; d_call: -; v_call: TRBV11-2; cdr3_aa: CASSLNRANTEAFF
cdr3_length: 16; j_call: TRBJ2-7; d_call: TRBD2; v_call: TRBV7-3; cdr3_aa: CASSLASGGSSYEQYF
cdr3_length: 16; j_call: TRBJ2-1; d_call: TRBD2; v_call: TRBV7-9; cdr3_aa: CASSLGALAGGNEQFF
cdr3_length: 15; j_call: TRBJ2-1; d_call: TRBD2; v_call: TRBV7-7; cdr3_aa: CASSLGAGGHNEQFF
cdr3_length: 16; j_call: TRBJ2-2; d_call: -; v_call: TRBV28; cdr3_aa: CASSPRLGLDTGELFF
cdr3_length: 18; j_call: TRBJ2-1; d_call: TRBD2; v_call: TRBV5-1; cdr3_aa: CASSPALAAGPSYNEQFF
cdr3_length: 19; j_call: TRBJ1-3; d_call: -; v_call: TRBV4-3; cdr3_aa: CASSQDLFRGVGRGNTIYF
cdr3_length: 15; j_call: TRBJ1-6; d_call: TRBD1; v_call: TRBV11-3; cdr3_aa: CASSLADRTNSPLHF
cdr3_length: 15; j_call: TRBJ2-1; d_call: -; v_call: TRBV6-5; cdr3_aa: CASSVDRTSASEQFF
cdr3_length: 14; j_call: TRBJ1-2; d_call: -; v_call: TRBV2; cdr3_aa: CASSENFAANGYTF
cdr3_length: 15; j_call: TRBJ2-7; d_call: TRBD1; v_call: TRBV19; cdr3_aa: CASSIGGQGIYEQYF
cdr3_length: 16; j_call: TRBJ1-6; d_call: -; v_call: TRBV13; cdr3_aa: CASSLAGGLYNSPLHF
cdr3_length: 14; j_call: TRBJ2-3; d_call: -; v_call: TRBV28; cdr3_aa: CASSTTVGTDTQYF
cdr3_length: 14; j_call: TRBJ1-1; d_call: -; v_call: TRBV6-4; cdr3_aa: CASSPTGGNTEAFF
cdr3_length: 14; j_call: TRBJ2-7; d_call: -; v_call: TRBV13; cdr3_aa: CASSLREGAYEQYF
cdr3_length: 18; j_call: TRBJ1-5; d_call: -; v_call: TRBV19; cdr3_aa: CASSKTPGAGAGYQPQHF
cdr3_length: 17; j_call: TRBJ2-5; d_call: TRBD2; v_call: TRBV5-4; cdr3_aa: CASSLGGGGAGQETQYF
cdr3_length: 15; j_call: TRBJ2-7; d_call: TRBD1; v_call: TRBV9; cdr3_aa: CASSVGGGVSYEQYF
cdr3_length: 16; j_call: -; d_call: TRBD2; v_call: TRBV2; cdr3_aa: CATEGTSGGLSYEQYF